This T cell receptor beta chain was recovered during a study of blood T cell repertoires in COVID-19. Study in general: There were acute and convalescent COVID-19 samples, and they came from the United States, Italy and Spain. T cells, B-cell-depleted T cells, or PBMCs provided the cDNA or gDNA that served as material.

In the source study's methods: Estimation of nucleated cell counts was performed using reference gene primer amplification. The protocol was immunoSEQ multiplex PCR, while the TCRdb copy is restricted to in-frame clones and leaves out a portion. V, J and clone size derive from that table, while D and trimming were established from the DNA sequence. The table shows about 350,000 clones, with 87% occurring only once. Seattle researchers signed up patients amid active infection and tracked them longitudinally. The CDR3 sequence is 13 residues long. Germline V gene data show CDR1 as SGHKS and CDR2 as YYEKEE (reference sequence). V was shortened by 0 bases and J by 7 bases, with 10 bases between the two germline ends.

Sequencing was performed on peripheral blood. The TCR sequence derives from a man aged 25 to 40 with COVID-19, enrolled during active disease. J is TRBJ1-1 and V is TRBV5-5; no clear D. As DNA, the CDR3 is TGTGCCAGCAGCTTGGTTCTTCCGGGTGAAGCTTTCTTT. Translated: CASSLVLPGEAFF. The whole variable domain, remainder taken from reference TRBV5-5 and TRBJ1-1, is DAGVTQSPTHLIKTRGQQVTLRCSPISGHKSVSWYQQVLGQGPQFIFQYYEKEERGRGNFPDRFSARQFPNYSSELNVNALLLGDSALYLCASSLVLPGEAFFGQGTRLTVV.